The 7 T cell receptor beta chains reported below all come from one sample, sequenced in a study of blood T cells in healthy people across ages. Alongside a J-beta primer mix, a sample-barcoded 5' primer served in a second PCR lasting roughly 6 to 12 cycles. From the 5' RACE reads, TCRdb called clonotypes with MiXCR, one entry per CDR3 protein. The sample contains fewer than 750,000 distinct CDR3 sequences, more than 45% of which appear only once. Sequenced sample: blood. The receptors come from a man at least 80 years old in good health.

This chain links TRBV9 with TRBJ2-5, with D possibly matching TRBD2 (6 bases). The germline V gene has CDR1 SGDLS and CDR2 YYNGEE. Trimming took off 4 bases at V and 11 bases at J, with 21 bases between the two ends. This CDR3 comprises 14 residues. The CDR3 protein is CASSHDDGEEEQYF. The CDR3 nucleotides are TGTGCCAGCAGCCACGATGACGGGGAGGAGGAGCAGTACTTC.

The chain joins TRBV20-1 to TRBJ2-4, with a possible D match to TRBD2 (5 bases). The length of the CDR3 is 16 residues. Germline CDR1 is DFQATT and CDR2 is SNEGSKA (reference sequence). V lost 0 bases to trimming and J lost 1 base, with 13 bases between them. CDR3 region: CSARDQTNPAKNIQYF. CDR3 nucleotides: TGCAGTGCTAGAGATCAGACTAACCCGGCCAAAAACATTCAGTACTTC.

The chain combines TRBV4-3 with TRBJ1-4; D remains unclear. CDR1 and CDR2 (germline): LGHNA, YSLEER. CDR3 length: 17 amino acids. V was cut by 1 base and J by 4 bases, with 16 bases left in between. CDR3 nucleotides: TGCGCCAGCAGCCAAGCAGCGAATGGCCGACTTAATGAAAAACTGTTTTTT. Its translation is CASSQAANGRLNEKLFF.

The V call is TRBV20-1, the J call TRBJ2-2; D uncertain. The ends were cut back, 7 bases at V and 0 bases at J, with 9 bases in the middle. The CDR3 contains 13 residues. The V gene's germline CDR1 is DFQATT and CDR2 SNEGSKA (reference sequence). The DNA of the CDR3 is TGCAGTGTCGGAACAGCGAACACCGGGGAGCTGTTTTTT. Protein sequence: CSVGTANTGELFF.

The CDR3 here is CASSLTGGAYNEQYF. In DNA, the CDR3 is TGTGCCAGCAGCTTAACAGGGGGGGCGTACAATGAGCAGTACTTC. This chain uses TRBV7-2 with TRBJ2-7; TRBD1 is a possible D gene (8 bases). The CDR3 is made up of 15 amino acids. Germline CDR1 and CDR2: SGHTA and FQGNSA. The V end lost 2 bases, the J end lost 7 bases, and 18 bases lay between the germline ends.

The genes are TRBV29-1 and TRBJ2-3, with 14 bases that match TRBD2. Germline V gene lookup returns CDR1 SQVTM and CDR2 ANQGSEA. The CDR3 runs to 16 residues. Trimming cost V 3 bases and J 5 bases; bases outside gene matches: 7. CDR3 loop: CSVDKAGTSGRDTQYF. The CDR3 nucleotides are TGCAGCGTTGATAAGGCGGGGACTAGCGGGAGAGATACGCAGTATTTT.

The chain is built from TRBV9 and TRBJ2-2; no clear D. Germline V lookup: CDR1 SGDLS, CDR2 YYNGEE. CDR3 length equals 16 residues. V lost 0 bases to trimming and J lost 4 bases, with 13 bases between them. In DNA, the CDR3 is TGTGCCAGCAGCGTAGGTTCTAACCAAAGCACCGGGGAGCTGTTTTTT. Translated: CASSVGSNQSTGELFF.